The clone carrying this TCR beta chain was seen only a few times. Its antigen is not identified. The sample comes from a study of identical twins. The CDR3 is 16 residues long. V trimming: 2 bases; J trimming: 4 bases; junction bases outside the gene matches: 4. Looked up from germline, CDR1 is MNHEY and CDR2 is SVGEGT. Study conclusions and caveats: In cord blood, abundant beta clonotypes had fewer insertions; memory showed no trend.

MiXCR was run by TCRdb on the 5' RACE reads, yielding one entry per CDR3 protein. The sample shows roughly 1,500,000 distinct CDR3 sequences, under 35% of them seen only once. The chain recombines TRBV6-2 or TRBV6-3 with TRBJ2-1; 11 bases fit TRBD2. The source material was cord blood. The receptor's source is a newborn girl in good health. The CDR3 nucleotides are TGTGCCAGCAGTTACATAGCGGGGGGGCCTTACAATGAGCAGTTCTTC. Its translation is CASSYIAGGPYNEQFF.